Listed below are T cell receptor beta chains from one sample, sequenced in a study of identical twins. From the 5' RACE reads, TCRdb called clonotypes with MiXCR, one entry per CDR3 protein. Of 300,000 to 400,000 distinct CDR3 sequences detected, about 12% appear once; the ten largest clones hold approximately 7.6%. The same specimen was also included in a second study, on yellow fever vaccine responses in identical twins.

Sequenced: CD8+ T cells sorted from blood. These TCRs come from a woman aged 18-29 years in good health. The CDR3 runs from the conserved cysteine through the conserved F or W. D genes are given only for firm matches. Size is omitted from some rows. Given values are once, few, many or a class for expanded clones.

V: TRBV24-1
D: TRBD2
size: -
J: TRBJ2-1
DNA: TGTGCCACCAGTGATTTTAGCGGGAGGGGGTTAGATGAGCAGTTCTTC
CDR3: CATSDFSGRGLDEQFF

V: TRBV7-9
D: -
size: once
J: TRBJ2-6
DNA: TGTGCCAGCAGCTTCGGTCAGATGAGCTCTGGGGCCAACGTCCTGACTTTC
CDR3: CASSFGQMSSGANVLTF

V: TRBV9
D: -
size: -
J: TRBJ2-1
DNA: TGTGCCAGCAGCGTAGAGGGGTTGCCCTACAATGAGCAGTTCTTC
CDR3: CASSVEGLPYNEQFF

V: TRBV20-1
D: TRBD1
size: many
J: TRBJ2-7
DNA: TGCAGTGCTCGGGCCCAGACAGGGATCTACGAGCAGTACTTC
CDR3: CSARAQTGIYEQYF

V: TRBV6-5
D: -
size: few
J: TRBJ1-3
DNA: TGTGCCAGCAGTTACTCTCCGGACTCTGGAAACACCATATATTTT
CDR3: CASSYSPDSGNTIYF

V: TRBV4-3
D: -
size: few
J: TRBJ1-1
DNA: TGCGCCAGCAGCCAGTACACAAAGCCGGGAGGGGGGACTGAAGCTTTCTTT
CDR3: CASSQYTKPGGGTEAFF

V: TRBV20-1
D: -
size: -
J: TRBJ1-1
DNA: TGCAGTGCTAGAAAGAAGAACACTGAAGCTTTCTTT
CDR3: CSARKKNTEAFF

V: TRBV28
D: TRBD2
size: few
J: TRBJ2-7
DNA: TGTGCCAGCAGATTAGCGGGAGGTAACTACGAGCAGTACTTC
CDR3: CASRLAGGNYEQYF

V: TRBV6-1
D: -
size: -
J: TRBJ2-1
DNA: TGTGCCAGCAGTAATACTGCAGGGGGGCCAGCCTACAATGAGCAGTTCTTC
CDR3: CASSNTAGGPAYNEQFF

V: TRBV7-6
D: TRBD2
size: few
J: TRBJ2-1
DNA: TGTGCCAGCAGCTTAGGACTAGCGGCCCCCGCCATGCCCTACAATGAGCAGTTCTTC
CDR3: CASSLGLAAPAMPYNEQFF

V: TRBV7-9
D: TRBD2
size: few
J: TRBJ2-3
DNA: TGTGCCAGCAGCCGGACTAGCGGCACAGATACGCAGTATTTT
CDR3: CASSRTSGTDTQYF

V: TRBV4-1
D: -
size: -
J: TRBJ2-2
DNA: TGCGCCAGCAGCCAAGGCCCGGGGTTTCTGGGCGGGGAGCTGTTTTTT
CDR3: CASSQGPGFLGGELFF

V: TRBV7-8
D: -
size: few
J: TRBJ1-1
DNA: TGTGCCAGCAGCTCACGCACTGAAGCTTTCTTT
CDR3: CASSSRTEAFF

V: TRBV4-1
D: -
size: few
J: TRBJ2-2
DNA: TGCGCCAGCAGCCAAGCCGGAGGGGGAACCGGGGAGCTGTTTTTT
CDR3: CASSQAGGGTGELFF

V: TRBV6-1
D: TRBD2
size: -
J: TRBJ2-3
DNA: TGTGCCAGCAGTCCCCCCTTAGCGGGCCTTTACGGATTCAAAGGGAGGCAGTATTTT
CDR3: CASSPPLAGLYGFKGRQYF

V: TRBV5-5
D: TRBD2
size: few
J: TRBJ2-3
DNA: TGTGCCAGCAGCTTGGGGGCTAGCGGGAGAAGGGCAGATACGCAGTATTTT
CDR3: CASSLGASGRRADTQYF

V: TRBV14
D: TRBD2
size: -
J: TRBJ2-1
DNA: TGTGCCAGCAGCCCCGGAACTAGCGGGGCCCTAACACAAGTGCGTGAGCAGTTCTTC
CDR3: CASSPGTSGALTQVREQFF

V: TRBV18
D: TRBD1
size: -
J: TRBJ2-4
DNA: TGTGCCAGCTCACCAAACCTCATACAGGGGGCCAAAAACATTCAGTACTTC
CDR3: CASSPNLIQGAKNIQYF

V: TRBV14
D: -
size: -
J: TRBJ2-3
DNA: TGTGCCAGCAGCCAAGGGTTCCGGGATCCAGATACGCAGTATTTT
CDR3: CASSQGFRDPDTQYF

V: TRBV7-3
D: -
size: -
J: TRBJ2-1
DNA: TGTGCCAGCAGCCACCCCGTACACAGTTCGGGGAATGAGCAGTTCTTC
CDR3: CASSHPVHSSGNEQFF

V: TRBV7-9
D: TRBD1
size: -
J: TRBJ1-4
DNA: TGTGCCAGCGGCAATCAGGGGGCTAATGAAAAACTGTTTTTT
CDR3: CASGNQGANEKLFF

V: TRBV5-5
D: -
size: few
J: TRBJ2-2
DNA: TGTGCCAGCAGCTTGTCTTACACCGGGGAGCTGTTTTTT
CDR3: CASSLSYTGELFF

V: TRBV18
D: TRBD2
size: -
J: TRBJ2-3
DNA: TGTGCCAGCTCACCACCGTACCCCGGGACTAGGAGAGGAGATACGCAGTATTTT
CDR3: CASSPPYPGTRRGDTQYF

V: TRBV7-9
D: TRBD2
size: many
J: TRBJ2-3
DNA: TGTGCCAGCAGCTTCGGGACTAGCGGGGGGTCCCGTGATACGCAGTATTTT
CDR3: CASSFGTSGGSRDTQYF

V: TRBV2
D: -
size: few
J: TRBJ1-1
DNA: TGTGCCAGCATGGGGAGCACTGAAGCTTTCTTT
CDR3: CASMGSTEAFF

V: TRBV4-1
D: TRBD2
size: -
J: TRBJ2-1
DNA: TGCGCCAGCAGCCACAGGACGGGACTAGCGGGCTACAATGAGCAGTTCTTC
CDR3: CASSHRTGLAGYNEQFF

V: TRBV7-9
D: -
size: -
J: TRBJ2-7
DNA: TGTGCCAGCAGCTTAGGACTCGACAGGTCCCCCTACGAGCAGTACTTC
CDR3: CASSLGLDRSPYEQYF

V: TRBV24-1
D: TRBD2
size: few
J: TRBJ2-5
DNA: TGTGCCACCAGTGACCGGACTAGCGGGATTGGGACCCAGTACTTC
CDR3: CATSDRTSGIGTQYF

V: TRBV4-1
D: TRBD1
size: many
J: TRBJ2-5
DNA: TGCGCCAGCAGCCAATCGGGACAGAAAGAGACCCAGTACTTC
CDR3: CASSQSGQKETQYF

V: TRBV27
D: -
size: -
J: TRBJ1-5
DNA: TGTGCCAGCAGTCGAGGGGCCGGTCAGCCCCAGCATTTT
CDR3: CASSRGAGQPQHF

V: TRBV27
D: TRBD1
size: few
J: TRBJ1-4
DNA: TGTGCCAGCACTGGACAGGGGAGGGAAAAACTGTTTTTT
CDR3: CASTGQGREKLFF

V: TRBV28
D: TRBD2
size: few
J: TRBJ2-2
DNA: TGTGCCAGCAGCCATAGGGGTCTAGCGGGAGTGGACACCGGGGAGCTGTTTTTT
CDR3: CASSHRGLAGVDTGELFF

V: TRBV28
D: TRBD2
size: -
J: TRBJ2-7
DNA: TGTGCCAGCCGACTAGCGGGAAACCCCGAGCAGTACTTC
CDR3: CASRLAGNPEQYF

V: TRBV11-2
D: -
size: many
J: TRBJ2-5
DNA: TGTGCCAGCAGCCCCCGGGGCGCGACCCAGTACTTC
CDR3: CASSPRGATQYF

V: TRBV29-1
D: -
size: many
J: TRBJ2-1
DNA: TGCAGCGTTGAAGATCTGCTAGTGGGCAATGAGCAGTTCTTC
CDR3: CSVEDLLVGNEQFF

V: TRBV6-4
D: TRBD2
size: -
J: TRBJ2-1
DNA: TGTGCCAGCAGTGATGGGACTAGCGGGAACAATGAGCAGTTCTTC
CDR3: CASSDGTSGNNEQFF

V: TRBV11-2
D: TRBD1
size: -
J: TRBJ2-7
DNA: TGTGCCAGCAGCTTAGGGCGGACAGGGCAGTACTTC
CDR3: CASSLGRTGQYF

V: TRBV9
D: -
size: -
J: TRBJ1-1
DNA: TGTGCCAGCAGCGTAGATGGGGGTTTTAACACTGAAGCTTTCTTT
CDR3: CASSVDGGFNTEAFF

V: TRBV28
D: -
size: few
J: TRBJ2-7
DNA: TGTGCCAGCAGTTTACTAGGATGGGGTAGTACTGACGAGCAGTACTTC
CDR3: CASSLLGWGSTDEQYF

V: TRBV7-9
D: TRBD1
size: few
J: TRBJ2-5
DNA: TGTGCCAGCAGCTTAGTATCTCAGGGGGCCCCCCGAGAGACCCAGTACTTC
CDR3: CASSLVSQGAPRETQYF